The source of this TCR beta chain is a study of chemoradiotherapy in HPV16-positive cancers. Germline lookup yields CDR1 LGHNA and CDR2 YSLEER. The CDR3 extends over 15 amino acids. Trimming stripped 0 bases from V and 5 bases from J, with 13 bases between. Sequenced by immunoSEQ multiplex PCR; TCRdb stores in-frame clones only, minus some. The top ten hold roughly 10% of the sample, which has around 15,000 clones, around 72% seen once. This clone showed up just once. This chain uses TRBV4-3 with TRBJ1-2; D unresolved. This receptor was taken from a human donor with HPV-associated anogenital cancer. Specimen collection occurred from a patient who underwent chemoradiotherapy. DNA of the CDR3: TGCGCCAGCAGCCAAGATAAGGATCCCGTATATGGCTACACCTTC. Translation: CASSQDKDPVYGYTF.